This T cell receptor (beta chain) was documented in a study of Graves' ophthalmopathy and Graves' hyperthyroidism. The study's findings and limits: The 13-signature model separated ophthalmopathy from stable hyperthyroidism at roughly 90% sensitivity and roughly 80% specificity.

Trimming removed 0 bases at V and 1 base at J, with 16 bases between. The CDR3 has 18 amino acids. CDR1 and CDR2 (germline): MNHEY, SVGEGT. Other autoimmune diseases, uncontrolled infections, pregnancy or lactation ruled patients out of participation. This clonotype was detected ten times or more. Its antigen is unknown. Scientists amplified the TCR beta CDR3 regions from RNA transcripts. First-round RT-PCR with HTBI primers preceded a second-round multiplex PCR. TCRdb passed the multiplex PCR reads through MiXCR, listing each CDR3 protein once. The table includes roughly 380,000 distinct CDR3 sequences, 15% detected once.

What was sequenced was peripheral blood. This rearrangement joins TRBV6-2 or TRBV6-3 to TRBJ1-5, with no clear D. This sequence originates from a woman between 18 and 29 years old with stable Graves' hyperthyroidism. CDR3 DNA: TGTGCCAGCAGTTACTCGACTTCCTCGGGGATGAGCAATCAGCCCCAGCATTTT. Protein: CASSYSTSSGMSNQPQHF.